This T cell receptor beta chain comes out of a study of T cell repertoires in cytomegalovirus infection. Concerning this clonotype: Its antigen is not known.

The CDR3 length is 18 residues. V was clipped by 3 bases and J by 2 bases, with 20 bases between them. In germline, CDR1 is MDHEN, CDR2 SYDVKM. MiXCR, applied by TCRdb to the reads, yields one record per CDR3 protein. This table has hundreds of thousands of distinct CDR3 sequences, about 42% appearing once. The chain combines TRBV28 with TRBJ1-3; D unclear. This material consisted of cultured PBMCs, taken from culture after CMV antigen stimulation. This clonotype was sampled from a human donor in good health (CMV status not recorded). Some clones in this sample may be carry-over from other donors' samples. The DNA for the CDR3 is TGTGCCAGCAGTTTTATTAGGGAATCCCTTCTCCCTGGAAACACCATATATTTT. Its translation: CASSFIRESLLPGNTIYF.